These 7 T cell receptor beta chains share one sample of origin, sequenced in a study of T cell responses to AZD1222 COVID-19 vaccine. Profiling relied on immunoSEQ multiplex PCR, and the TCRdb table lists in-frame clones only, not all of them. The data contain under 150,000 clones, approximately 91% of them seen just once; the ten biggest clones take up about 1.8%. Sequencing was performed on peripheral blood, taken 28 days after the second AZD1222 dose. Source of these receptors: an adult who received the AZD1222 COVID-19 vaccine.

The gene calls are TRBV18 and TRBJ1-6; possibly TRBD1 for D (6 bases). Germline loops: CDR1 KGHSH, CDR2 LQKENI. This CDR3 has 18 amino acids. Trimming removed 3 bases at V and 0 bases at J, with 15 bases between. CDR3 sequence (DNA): TGTGCCAGCTCACCCGCACAGGGCAAGGGCTCCTATAATTCACCCCTCCACTTT. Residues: CASSPAQGKGSYNSPLHF.

CDR3 DNA: TGTGCCAGCTCACTCACTTCCCGGGACAGGGGTAGTCAGCCCCAGCATTTT. It specifies CASSLTSRDRGSQPQHF. The chain uses TRBV18 and TRBJ1-5; TRBD1 aligns across 10 bases. With 4 bases clipped from V and 6 bases from J, the junction kept 12 bases outside the gene matches. This CDR3 is 17 amino acids long. Looked up from germline, CDR1 is KGHSH and CDR2 is LQKENI.

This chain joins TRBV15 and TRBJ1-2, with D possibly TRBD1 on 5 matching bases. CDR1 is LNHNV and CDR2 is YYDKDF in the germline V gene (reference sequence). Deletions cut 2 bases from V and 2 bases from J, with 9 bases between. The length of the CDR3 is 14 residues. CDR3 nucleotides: TGTGCCACCAGCAGACACCGGGACAACTATGGCTACACCTTC. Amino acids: CATSRHRDNYGYTF.

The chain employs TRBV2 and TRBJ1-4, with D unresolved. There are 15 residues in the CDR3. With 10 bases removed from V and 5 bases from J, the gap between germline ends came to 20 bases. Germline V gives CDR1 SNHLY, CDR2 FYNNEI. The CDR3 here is CATTKERIGNEKLFF. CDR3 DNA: TGTGCCACGACAAAAGAGAGGATTGGGAATGAAAAACTGTTTTTT.

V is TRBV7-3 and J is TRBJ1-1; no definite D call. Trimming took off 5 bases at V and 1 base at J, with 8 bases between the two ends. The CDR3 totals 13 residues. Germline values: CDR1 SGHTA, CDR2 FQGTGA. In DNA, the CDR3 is TGTGCCAGCAGCCTTCAGCGGAACACTGAAGCTTTCTTT. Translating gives CASSLQRNTEAFF. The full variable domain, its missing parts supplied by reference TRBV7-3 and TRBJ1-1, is GAGVSQTPSNKVTEKGKYVELRCDPISGHTALYWYRQSLGQGPEFLIYFQGTGAADDSGLPNDRFFAVRPEGSVSTLKIQRTERGDSAVYLCASSLQRNTEAFFGQGTRLTVV.

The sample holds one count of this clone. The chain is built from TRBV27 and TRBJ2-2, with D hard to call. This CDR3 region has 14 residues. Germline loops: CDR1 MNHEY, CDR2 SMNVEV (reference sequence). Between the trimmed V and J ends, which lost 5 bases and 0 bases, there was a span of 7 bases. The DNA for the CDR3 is TGTGCCAGCAGTCGGGTCGCGAACACCGGGGAGCTGTTTTTT. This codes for CASSRVANTGELFF.

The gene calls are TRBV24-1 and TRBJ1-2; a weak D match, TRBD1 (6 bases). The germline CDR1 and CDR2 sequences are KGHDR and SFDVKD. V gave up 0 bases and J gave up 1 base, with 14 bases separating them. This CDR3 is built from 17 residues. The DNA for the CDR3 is TGTGCCACCAGTGATTTGGCGGTCGGGACACTTAACTATGGCTACACCTTC. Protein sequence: CATSDLAVGTLNYGYTF.